This passage covers 27 T cell receptor beta chains from one sample sequenced in a study of blood T cells in healthy people across ages. It was with a sample-barcoded 5' primer and a J-beta primer mix that a second PCR of roughly 7 to 12 cycles was run. TCRdb recomputed calls from the 5' RACE reads with MiXCR, one row per CDR3 protein. Of about 750,000 distinct CDR3 sequences listed, roughly 50% are singletons. Sample: blood. The receptor set was obtained from an elderly man in good health.

CDR3 DNA: TGTGCCAGCAGCATAGCCAACCCCACAGATACGCAGTATTTT. It yields the protein CASSIANPTDTQYF. The V call is TRBV9, the J call TRBJ2-3, with D unresolved. Germline V gene sequence: CDR1 SGDLS, CDR2 YYNGEE. This CDR3 has 14 residues. Trimming cost V 4 bases and J 2 bases, with 11 bases left between them.

By proportion, this clonotype is medium-sized. The chain employs TRBV5-5 and TRBJ2-4; TRBD1 matches 7 bases. CDR1 is SGHKS and CDR2 is YYEKEE in the germline V gene (reference sequence). V lost 7 bases and J lost 7; bases outside the gene matches: 5. The CDR3 sequence is 12 residues long. CDR3 loop: CASATDRNIQYF. CDR3 DNA sequence: TGTGCCAGCGCGACGGACAGGAACATTCAGTACTTC. Filled out from reference TRBV5-5 and TRBJ2-4, the complete variable domain reads DAGVTQSPTHLIKTRGQQVTLRCSPISGHKSVSWYQQVLGQGPQFIFQYYEKEERGRGNFPDRFSARQFPNYSSELNVNALLLGDSALYLCASATDRNIQYFGAGTRLSVL.

This clonotype was seen ten or more times. V gene TRBV27 combines with J gene TRBJ2-3, with D tentatively TRBD2 (5 bases). V was clipped by 5 bases and J by 14 bases, with 20 bases between them. The CDR3 length is 13 residues. Looked up from germline, CDR1 is MNHEY and CDR2 is SMNVEV (reference sequence). DNA of the CDR3: TGTGCCAGCAGTCCCGGCGGGCACAGATACGCGTATTTT. Protein sequence: CASSPGGHRYAYF.

This clonotype was seen only a few times. V and J are TRBV7-2 and TRBJ1-6, with D unresolved. The CDR3 extends over 15 amino acids. Trimming cost V 5 bases and J 0 bases, with 8 bases left between them. Germline CDR1 reads SGHTA; CDR2 reads FQGNSA. CDR3 sequence: CASSGRSSYNSPLHF. The CDR3 nucleotides read TGTGCCAGCAGCGGGAGGAGCTCCTATAATTCACCCCTCCACTTT.

The V call is TRBV5-1, the J call TRBJ2-5; 8 bases match TRBD2. V gave up 0 bases and J gave up 11 bases; unmatched junction bases: 15. The CDR3 sequence is 16 residues long. Germline V gene data show CDR1 as SGHRS and CDR2 as YFSETQ. The CDR3: CASSLVPAGAGNEQYF. CDR3 coding DNA: TGCGCCAGCAGCTTGGTACCAGCGGGAGCCGGGAATGAGCAGTACTTC.

This clonotype was seen a single time. This chain connects TRBV29-1 to TRBJ1-1, with TRBD1 as a possible D gene (6 bases). This CDR3 has 13 residues. Trimming took 4 bases from V and 4 from J, leaving 13 bases between them. Germline V lookup: CDR1 SQVTM, CDR2 ANQGSEA. In nucleotides, the CDR3 is TGCAGCGTTGGAGGAGGGGGGGGCACTGAAGCTTTCTTT. It specifies CSVGGGGGTEAFF.

This clonotype was seen more than once but under ten times. The rearrangement links TRBV5-1 to TRBJ1-2, with 8 bases that match TRBD1. Germline assignment: CDR1 SGHRS and CDR2 YFSETQ. This CDR3 region has 15 residues. V shed 0 bases, J shed 7 bases, and the junction held 8 bases outside the gene matches. The CDR3 loop is CASSLAGGRGLGYTF. The CDR3 DNA follows: TGCGCCAGCAGCTTGGCCGGCGGCAGGGGGCTTGGCTACACCTTC.

This clonotype was observed a handful of times. V gene TRBV7-2 combines with J gene TRBJ2-7, with a tentative D call TRBD2 (6 bases). The CDR3 spans 14 residues. CDR1 SGHTA and CDR2 FQGNSA come from the germline V gene. Deletions cut 1 base from V and 2 bases from J, with 9 bases between. The CDR3: CASSLGLATYEQYF. CDR3 sequence (DNA): TGTGCCAGCAGCTTAGGGCTAGCGACCTACGAGCAGTACTTC.

The rearrangement uses TRBV12-3 or TRBV12-4 and TRBJ2-4, with 8 bases matching TRBD2. The CDR3 is made up of 15 amino acids. J was trimmed by 6 bases and V by 3 bases; bases with no gene match: 7. DNA for the CDR3: TGTGCCAGCAGTTTCGCGGGACTAGTCAGAAACATTCAGTACTTC. Encoded protein: CASSFAGLVRNIQYF.

This clonotype has more than one count but fewer than ten. A junction end diverges from the germline sequence, so it may reflect a read error. This chain joins TRBV9 and TRBJ1-1; TRBD1 might be the D (6 bases). CDR3 length: 14 amino acids. Germline V gene sequence: CDR1 SGDLS, CDR2 YYNGEE. In DNA, the CDR3 is TGTGCCAGCAGCGTAGGGACAGCGAACACTGAGGCTTTCTTT. Translated, it gives CASSVGTANTEAFF.

This clonotype has more than one count but fewer than ten. The rearrangement uses TRBV5-1 and TRBJ2-7; no firm D call. CDR1 is SGHRS and CDR2 is YFSETQ in the germline V gene. The CDR3 is made up of 13 amino acids. V dropped 2 bases and J dropped 4 bases, with 10 bases sitting between them. In nucleotides, the CDR3 is TGCGCCAGCAGCTTACTGGTCGGATACGAGCAGTACTTC. Its protein is CASSLLVGYEQYF.

A few counts support this clonotype. The V gene is TRBV5-1, the J gene TRBJ2-1; D call uncertain. The CDR3 is 13 amino acids. CDR1 and CDR2 from the germline V gene are SGHRS and YFSETQ. Trimming took off 2 bases at V and 6 bases at J, with 9 bases between the two ends. Here the CDR3 DNA reads TGCGCCAGCAGCTTCATAGAGGCCAATGAGCAGTTCTTC. Encoded protein: CASSFIEANEQFF.

The V gene is TRBV20-1, the J gene TRBJ2-5; 9 nucleotides agree with TRBD2. The CDR3 contains 15 residues. Germline CDR1 reads DFQATT; CDR2 reads SNEGSKA (reference sequence). Losses at the gene ends were 6 bases for V and 4 bases for J; bases not matched to a gene: 12. CDR3 sequence: CSASSVPSGTETQYF. The CDR3, as DNA: TGCAGTGCCTCCTCTGTGCCTAGCGGGACAGAGACCCAGTACTTC.

This clonotype was seen more than once but under ten times. This CDR3 is CASKLGQKGEQYF. The CDR3 region has the DNA TGTGCCAGCAAGCTTGGACAGAAGGGCGAGCAGTACTTC. V gene TRBV3-1 combines with J gene TRBJ2-7; possibly TRBD1 for D (6 bases). The CDR3 loop spans 13 amino acids. The V end was cut by 7 bases, the J end by 6 bases, with 16 bases between. CDR1 and CDR2 (germline): LGHDT, YNNKEL (reference sequence).

This clonotype was picked up many times. This rearrangement joins TRBV20-1 to TRBJ2-7, with TRBD2 matching over 13 bases. CDR1 and CDR2 (germline): DFQATT, SNEGSKA (reference sequence). V lost 3 bases to trimming and J lost 0 bases; unmatched junction nucleotides: 2. The CDR3 is 15 amino acids. The CDR3 DNA is TGCAGTGCTAGGGGACTAGCGGGGAGCTCCTACGAGCAGTACTTC. Translation gives CSARGLAGSSYEQYF.

V is TRBV12-3 or TRBV12-4 and J is TRBJ2-3; no definite D call. CDR3 size: 13 residues. With 5 bases removed from V and 11 bases from J, the gap between germline ends came to 17 bases. CDR3 sequence reads: CASSPVGSGGQYF. CDR3 nucleotide sequence: TGTGCCAGCAGTCCCGTGGGTTCCGGTGGGCAGTATTTT.

This clonotype was picked up a small number of times. The chain joins TRBV18 to TRBJ2-7; 8 positions agree with TRBD2. Trimming cost V 3 bases and J 1 base; bases outside gene matches: 8. The CDR3 sequence is 16 residues long. CDR1 KGHSH and CDR2 LQKENI come from the germline V gene. The CDR3 protein is CASSPLSGSFSYEQYF. CDR3 nucleotide sequence: TGTGCCAGCTCACCCCTCAGCGGGAGTTTTTCCTACGAGCAGTACTTC. Looking up the rest from reference TRBV18 and TRBJ2-7 gives the full variable domain: NAGVMQNPRHLVRRRGQEARLRCSPMKGHSHVYWYRQLPEEGLKFMVYLQKENIIDESGMPKERFSAEFPKEGPSILRIQQVVRGDSAAYFCASSPLSGSFSYEQYFGPGTRLTVT.

The genes are TRBV27 and TRBJ1-5; D unresolved. Germline V gene data show CDR1 as MNHEY and CDR2 as SMNVEV (reference sequence). V was cut by 6 bases and J by 1 base, with 16 bases left in between. The CDR3 consists of 16 residues. CDR3 sequence (DNA): TGTGCCAGCAGAGAGAACTGGGGTGGGAGCAATCAGCCCCAGCATTTT. Its translation is CASRENWGGSNQPQHF.

This clonotype was seen only once. The chain combines TRBV7-3 with TRBJ2-4; 7 bases match TRBD1. V dropped 10 bases and J dropped 8; count of bases not matched to a gene: 17. The germline gives CDR1 SGHTA, CDR2 FQGTGA. CDR3 length equals 15 residues. CDR3 loop: CANGSGQAMGDIQYF. The CDR3 DNA reads TGTGCCAACGGCTCTGGACAGGCGATGGGGGACATTCAGTACTTC.

This clonotype was found a few times. The rearrangement links TRBV10-1 to TRBJ2-7; D could derive from TRBD1 or TRBD2 (5 bases each). Germline CDR1 WNHNN, CDR2 SYGVQD (reference sequence). CDR3 length equals 15 residues. Trimming took 6 bases from V and 4 from J, leaving 19 bases between them. CDR3 DNA sequence: TGCGCCAGCAGAAGGGGACGGGCGATGGGGTACGAGCAGTACTTC. Protein sequence: CASRRGRAMGYEQYF.

The chain employs TRBV20-1 and TRBJ1-2; 7 bases align to TRBD1. The CDR3 runs to 13 residues. Germline trimming cut 6 bases from V and 0 bases from J; bases unmatched to any gene: 4. CDR1 is DFQATT and CDR2 is SNEGSKA in the germline V gene (reference sequence). CDR3 protein: CSANRGSNYGYTF. CDR3 in DNA: TGCAGTGCCAACAGGGGTTCTAACTATGGCTACACCTTC.

This clonotype was counted a single time. One junction end disagrees with the germline gene, perhaps due to a read error. The chain couples TRBV2 to TRBJ1-2, with 9 bases matching TRBD1. CDR1 SNHLY and CDR2 FYNNEI come from the germline V gene. The CDR3 consists of 14 residues. The CDR3 reads CAGSGTGTLSGYTF. CDR3 nucleotide sequence: TGTGCCGGCAGTGGGACAGGGACACTCAGTGGCTACACCTTC.

This clonotype was recorded a few times. The gene calls are TRBV6-5 and TRBJ2-3, with TRBD2 matching over 8 bases. The J segment lost 14 bases and the V segment lost 6 bases, leaving 16 bases of the junction unmatched. Germline assignment: CDR1 MNHEY and CDR2 SVGAGI. CDR3 length: 14 residues. The CDR3: CASSRAGAGRYAYF. The CDR3 coding sequence is TGTGCCAGCAGCCGAGCGGGAGCGGGAAGATACGCGTATTTT.

Concerning this clonotype: The junction departs from the called germline gene at one end, perhaps through a read error. The rearrangement uses TRBV3-1 and TRBJ2-2; 7 bases line up with TRBD1. Germline V CDR1 and CDR2: LGHDT, YNNKEL (reference sequence). The CDR3 covers 15 residues. The CDR3 DNA sequence: TGTGCCAGCAGCCAGGACAGGATAAATACCGGGGAGCCGTTTTTT. Translated: CASSQDRINTGEPFF.

The chain is built from TRBV5-1 and TRBJ2-2; TRBD2 matches at 7 bases. CDR3 length: 18 residues. Per germline, CDR1 SGHRS and CDR2 YFSETQ. V lost 2 bases to trimming and J lost 7 bases; unmatched junction nucleotides: 17. CDR3 in amino acids: CASSFLGQSGISNGELFF. The CDR3 DNA follows: TGCGCCAGCAGCTTCCTCGGCCAGAGCGGGATAAGCAACGGGGAGCTGTTTTTT.

The chain has TRBV5-1 and TRBJ2-3; tentatively, D is TRBD1 or TRBD2 (5 bases each). Germline V gene sequence: CDR1 SGHRS, CDR2 YFSETQ. The length of the CDR3 is 13 residues. V dropped 3 bases and J dropped 14 bases, with 19 bases sitting between them. The CDR3, as DNA: TGCGCCAGCAGCTGGGGGATTCACAGATACGCGTATTTT. It specifies CASSWGIHRYAYF.

This clonotype was detected only a few times. The CDR3 protein is CAISEVVAGSEEQYF. CDR3 nucleotide sequence: TGTGCCATCAGTGAGGTGGTAGCGGGGTCGGAGGAGCAGTACTTC. The chain employs TRBV10-3 and TRBJ2-7; TRBD2 agrees at 8 bases. V lost 2 bases and J lost 7; bases outside the gene matches: 10. The CDR3 is made up of 15 amino acids. Germline V gives CDR1 ENHRY, CDR2 SYGVKD.